Shown below are 16 T cell receptor beta chains from a single sample sequenced in a study of blood T cells in healthy people across ages. A J-beta primer mix and a sample-barcoded 5' primer were used in a second PCR of roughly 7 to 12 cycles. From the 5' RACE reads, TCRdb called clonotypes with MiXCR, one entry per CDR3 protein. The data contain approximately 1.5 million distinct CDR3 sequences, approximately 32% of them singletons. Input material: blood. These receptors came from a woman in her thirties in good health.

This clonotype was observed at least ten times. The chain employs TRBV27 and TRBJ2-1; 11 positions agree with TRBD2. Germline CDR1 is MNHEY and CDR2 is SMNVEV (reference sequence). This CDR3 comprises 19 residues. With V trimmed by 2 bases and J by 2 bases, 11 bases remained unmatched. The CDR3: CASSLGLLAGDETYNEQFF. As DNA, the CDR3 is TGTGCCAGCAGTTTAGGGCTACTAGCGGGGGATGAAACCTACAATGAGCAGTTCTTC.

A few counts support this clonotype. This chain links TRBV29-1 with TRBJ1-2, with D tentatively TRBD1 (6 bases). Germline CDR1 is SQVTM and CDR2 is ANQGSEA. V was pared by 6 bases and J by 2 bases, with 10 bases between. The CDR3 runs to 12 residues. The CDR3 loop reads CSVNTGNYGYTF. CDR3 nucleotides: TGCAGCGTGAATACAGGGAACTATGGCTACACCTTC.

The sample holds a few counts of this clonotype. The chain uses TRBV20-1 and TRBJ1-2; D perhaps matches TRBD1 (5 bases). Trimming took 1 base from V and 7 from J, leaving 19 bases between them. The CDR3 totals 15 residues. Germline V gene data show CDR1 as DFQATT and CDR2 as SNEGSKA (reference sequence). CDR3 sequence reads: CSARVGSTRDPGYTF. The DNA of the CDR3 is TGCAGTGCTAGAGTTGGGTCGACTCGGGACCCTGGCTACACCTTC.

The count of this clonotype is one. The chain joins TRBV28 to TRBJ1-5, with D perhaps matching TRBD1 (5 bases). V lost 8 bases to trimming and J lost 7 bases, with 15 bases between them. The CDR3 contains 13 residues. The germline V gene has CDR1 MDHEN and CDR2 SYDVKM. Here the CDR3 DNA reads TGTGCCAGCGGGGACCCCTCGGGGCAGCCCCAGCATTTT. Its protein is CASGDPSGQPQHF.

This clonotype was detected only a few times. The chain recombines TRBV2 with TRBJ2-7; tentatively, D is TRBD2 (5 bases). Looked up from germline, CDR1 is SNHLY and CDR2 is FYNNEI. The CDR3 contains 13 residues. V lost 2 bases and J lost 7, with 12 bases in between. CDR3 protein: CASSESPTGEQYF. CDR3 in DNA: TGTGCCAGCAGTGAAAGCCCAACGGGGGAGCAGTACTTC.

Notes on this clonotype: The CDR3 end shows no conserved phenylalanine or tryptophan, and so a read error is likely. The chain is built from TRBV20-1 and TRBJ2-5, with 7 bases lining up with TRBD1. V was pared by 4 bases and J by 5 bases, with 10 bases of the junction left unmatched. Germline V gives CDR1 DFQATT, CDR2 SNEGSKA (reference sequence). The CDR3 has 14 amino acids. The CDR3 DNA reads TGCAGTGCTAATGACAGGGTTTACAGGGAGACCCAGTACTCC. This sequence encodes CSANDRVYRETQYS.

This clonotype was found many times. The chain has TRBV7-8 and TRBJ2-5, with unresolved D. V lost 3 bases and J 7 bases, leaving 9 bases between the germline ends. The germline gives CDR1 SGHVS, CDR2 FQNEAQ. The CDR3 extends over 12 amino acids. The CDR3 loop reads CASSFPRRTQYF. In DNA form, the CDR3 reads TGTGCCAGCAGCTTCCCCCGGCGGACCCAGTACTTC. Full variable domain (missing parts from reference TRBV7-8 and TRBJ2-5): GAGVSQSPRYKVAKRGQDVALRCDPISGHVSLFWYQQALGQGPEFLTYFQNEAQLDKSGLPSDRFFAERPEGSVSTLKIQRTQQEDSAVYLCASSFPRRTQYFGPGTRLLVL.

This clonotype was recorded a few times. The chain has TRBV7-2 and TRBJ2-7; the match to TRBD2 covers 8 bases. Germline V gene lookup returns CDR1 SGHTA and CDR2 FQGNSA. Trimming cost V 3 bases and J 6 bases; bases outside gene matches: 7. The CDR3 has 14 amino acids. CDR3 residues: CASSFGGGRVEQYF. The CDR3 nucleotides read TGTGCCAGCAGCTTCGGCGGGGGGCGGGTCGAGCAGTACTTC. The full variable domain, rest sourced from reference TRBV7-2 and TRBJ2-7, is GAGVSQSPSNKVTEKGKDVELRCDPISGHTALYWYRQSLGQGLEFLIYFQGNSAPDKSGLPSDRFSAERTGGSVSTLTIQRTQQEDSAVYLCASSFGGGRVEQYFGPGTRLTVT.

The V call is TRBV30, the J call TRBJ2-5, with 9 bases aligning to TRBD1. The CDR3 covers 15 residues. Germline V gene data show CDR1 as GTSNPN and CDR2 as SVGIG (reference sequence). Losses at the gene ends were 3 bases for V and 5 bases for J; bases not matched to a gene: 10. CDR3 in DNA: TGTGCCTGGAGCAGGGCGGGACAGGGTTGGGAGACCCAGTACTTC. Its translation is CAWSRAGQGWETQYF.

V usage is TRBV6-1 and J usage is TRBJ2-7; 14 bases align to TRBD2. Germline-derived CDR1 and CDR2 are MNHNS and SASEGT. J lost 3 bases, V lost 4 bases, and 14 bases had no gene match. This CDR3 has 19 residues. The CDR3 bases are TGTGCCAGCAGTGTCGGGACTAGCGGGGGACTCTGGGAGCTCTACGAGCAGTACTTC. Translation gives CASSVGTSGGLWELYEQYF.

V usage is TRBV30 and J usage is TRBJ1-3; 10 nucleotides match TRBD1. The ends lost 5 bases at V and 2 bases at J; junction bases unmatched: 6. Germline CDR1 reads GTSNPN; CDR2 reads SVGIG (reference sequence). The CDR3 spans 15 residues. CDR3 amino acids: CAWALGQGAGNTIYF. CDR3 coding DNA: TGTGCCTGGGCCCTTGGACAGGGGGCTGGAAACACCATATATTTT.

This clonotype was seen just once. One end of the junction fails to match germline, which may point to a read error. The rearrangement uses TRBV30 and TRBJ1-4; TRBD1 might be the D (6 bases). This CDR3 comprises 13 residues. Germline CDR1 reads GTSNPN; CDR2 reads SVGIG (reference sequence). CDR3 sequence (DNA): TGTGCCTGGAGTGAAGGGACATCCGAAAAATTGTTTTTT. Translated, it gives CAWSEGTSEKLFF.

This clonotype was seen a single time. J is TRBJ1-1 and V is TRBV7-6; tentatively, D is TRBD1 (6 bases). The length of the CDR3 is 16 residues. From germline, CDR1 is SGHVS and CDR2 FNYEAQ. V dropped 1 base and J dropped 1 base, with 13 bases sitting between them. CDR3 DNA: TGTGCCAGCAGCTTAGAAAGTCCAGGGGCGAACACTGAAGCTTTCTTT. Amino acids: CASSLESPGANTEAFF.

This clonotype has a handful of counts. The chain combines TRBV7-9 with TRBJ2-3; D is perhaps TRBD2 (5 bases). Trimming took off 3 bases at V and 2 bases at J, with 21 bases between the two ends. Germline V gene data show CDR1 as SEHNR and CDR2 as FQNEAQ (reference sequence). This CDR3 comprises 18 residues. The CDR3 reads CASSFSPFDGEPTDTQYF. CDR3 DNA sequence: TGTGCCAGCAGCTTTTCCCCCTTCGATGGGGAGCCCACAGATACGCAGTATTTT.

As for this clonotype: Here the CDR3 omits its conserved ending phenylalanine or tryptophan, so a read error is the likely source. CDR3 nucleotides: TGCGGTGCGACCGGGACAGGGGGACACGAGCAGTACTTA. Its protein is CGATGTGGHEQYL. The chain employs TRBV20-1 and TRBJ2-1; 11 bases agree with TRBD1. Matching the DNA end better, TRBJ2-7 makes the J call doubtful. From germline, CDR1 is DFQATT and CDR2 SNEGSKA (reference sequence). The CDR3 covers 13 residues.

This clonotype turned up a few times. The CDR3 DNA follows: TGCAGTGCTAGACCTCCAACCCTCTACAATGAGCAGTTCTTC. Translated: CSARPPTLYNEQFF. This chain uses TRBV20-1 with TRBJ2-1; D remains ambiguous. CDR3 length equals 14 residues. The V gene's germline CDR1 is DFQATT and CDR2 SNEGSKA (reference sequence). V was clipped by 2 bases and J by 3 bases, with 11 bases between them.